The clone carrying this TCR beta chain showed up many times. With template switching, a universal primer site was added, and the cDNA carried unique molecular identifiers. TCRdb reprocessed the 5' RACE reads with MiXCR, giving one entry per CDR3 protein. The sample has about 890,000 distinct CDR3 sequences; roughly 12% are singletons. These data originate in a study of identical twins. The CDR3 has 14 amino acids. Germline CDR1 reads DFQATT; CDR2 reads SNEGSKA (reference sequence). V shed 3 bases and J shed 6 bases, with 14 bases lying between them. This sample was shared with a second study, whose subject was yellow fever vaccine responses in identical twins.

The sample consisted of PBMCs. This receptor was taken from a woman between 18 and 29 years old in good health. This chain links TRBV20-1 with TRBJ2-2; D gene unclear. This chain's CDR3 is CSARGLAGAGELFF. CDR3 nucleotides: TGCAGTGCTAGGGGTCTGGCTGGGGCCGGGGAGCTGTTTTTT.